This T cell receptor (beta chain) was captured by sequencing in a study of PD-L1 blockade in urothelial cancer (TCRdb year 2017). Regarding the complete study: All patients started therapy in about 2014 and received atezolizumab 1,200 mg intravenously every 3 weeks. Twenty-five of 29 patients were males with bladder-origin urothelial cancer, and about 60% of the 29 reported a prior smoking history. An ECOG performance status of 0 or 1 was recorded for the patients, and 0 to 3 prior chemotherapy regimens had been received by the patients. Blood samples were analyzed at two time points: 3 weeks after treatment start (second dose) and 6 weeks after treatment start. Blood samples yielded a median of around 150,000 T cells and around 80,000 unique TCRs, with median clonality around 0.083. The study was an exploratory multi-omic analysis of somatic, immune and clinical correlates of response to PD-L1 blockade with atezolizumab in urothelial cancer. Pretreatment tumor samples, along with matched peripheral blood collected serially before and after atezolizumab treatment, underwent TCR sequencing. Progression-free survival longer than 6 months counted as durable clinical benefit, and TCR features were additionally tested against both progression-free and overall survival. Whole exome sequencing and RNA sequencing of pretreatment tumors were performed alongside TCR sequencing in the same patients. Durable clinical benefit was achieved by nine patients but not by the remaining 20. Pretreatment blood TCR-seq was available for nearly 30 patients, at least one posttreatment blood collection was obtained for approximately 25 patients, and tumor TCR-seq was available for approximately 25 patients.

What the work shows at the level of the full study, not this receptor alone: A pretreatment peripheral blood TCR clonality below the median was linked to improved progression-free and overall survival. Small sample size (n ≈ 28) and many exploratory analyses mean the results are intended to be hypothesis-generating. Greater expansion of tumor-associated TCR clones in peripheral blood 3 weeks after the start of treatment was observed in patients with durable benefit (n of about 20, p = 0.022).

The CDR3 starts with the cysteine, ends with the phenylalanine, and has 17 residues. CDR3 DNA is the only sequence kept; it has 51 bases, read in frame from the first base. Germline trimming: 1 base from V, 0 bases from J; junction bases outside gene matches: 6. From a lookup of the germline V gene, CDR1 and CDR2 are SGDLS and YYNGEE. Of note for this clone: The specificity of this receptor is unknown. Base qualities were left out, and no much larger clone turns up one base away.

Synthetic TCR analog templates were spiked into each PCR to estimate absolute template abundance from read counts. TCRbeta CDR3 regions were amplified from genomic DNA with bias-controlled V and J gene primers using the immunoSEQ assay. Sequencing of rearranged TCRbeta segments was done at approximately 20X coverage. The published analysis was carried out like this. Sequencing errors were corrected by clustering, and CDR3s were annotated against IMGT so that V, D and J genes could be assigned. Only productive TCRbeta rearrangements were used in downstream analyses, excluding out-of-frame or stop-codon sequences. Clonality was computed as one minus Shannon entropy normalized by the log of the number of unique productive sequences. Clones differing between time points or between blood and tumor were identified using Fisher's exact test with Benjamini-Hochberg correction, with an adjusted p below 0.01 applied as the threshold. TCRdb limited this immuneACCESS table to in-frame rearrangements with V and J called. A share of clones is missing; checked studies link under half to unresolved V genes, and the rest is unexplained. That table is the source of V, J and clone size, and D and trimming were worked out from the DNA. The sample data list 40,000 to 45,000 clones, and more than 75% of these were observed just once. The ten most abundant clones make up 11% to 15% of the sample.

The cohort comprised around 30 patients with locally advanced or metastatic urothelial carcinoma treated at Memorial Sloan Kettering on a trial protocol. Peripheral blood mononuclear cells were collected pretreatment and during treatment, with between 1 and 8 total time points obtained per patient. The Qiagen DNeasy Blood extraction kit was used to purify genomic DNA from total PBMCs and tumor samples. Collected pretreatment and during treatment, PBMCs were isolated and stored as previously described. The origin of this receptor is a woman between 55 and 75 years old with urothelial cancer. The sample here was PBMCs, taken around atezolizumab (anti-PD-L1) treatment. The chain was built from TRBV9 and TRBJ2-2; 7 middle bases align to TRBD2. The nucleotides read TGTGCCAGCAGCGTAAATCCTAGCGGTACGAACACCGGGGAGCTGTTTTTT. This is translated as CASSVNPSGTNTGELFF. Beyond the CDR3, the reference TRBV9 and TRBJ2-2 genes provide the residues; the full variable domain reads: DSGVTQTPKHLITATGQRVTLRCSPRSGDLSVYWYQQSLDQGLQFLIQYYNGEERAKGNILERFSAQQFPDLHSELNLSSLELGDSALYFCASSVNPSGTNTGELFFGEGSRLTVL.